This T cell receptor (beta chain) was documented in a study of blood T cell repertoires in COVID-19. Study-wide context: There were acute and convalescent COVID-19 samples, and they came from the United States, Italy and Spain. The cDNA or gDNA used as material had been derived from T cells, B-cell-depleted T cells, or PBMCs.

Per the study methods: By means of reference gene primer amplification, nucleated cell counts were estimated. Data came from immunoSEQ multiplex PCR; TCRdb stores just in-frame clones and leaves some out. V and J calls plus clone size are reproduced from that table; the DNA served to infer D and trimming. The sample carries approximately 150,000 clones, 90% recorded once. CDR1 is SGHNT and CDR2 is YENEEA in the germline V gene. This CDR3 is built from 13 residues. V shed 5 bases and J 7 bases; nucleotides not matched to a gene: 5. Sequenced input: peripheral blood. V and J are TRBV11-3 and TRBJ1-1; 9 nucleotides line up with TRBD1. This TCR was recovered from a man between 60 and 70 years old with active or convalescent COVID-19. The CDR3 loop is CASSPGTGYEAFF. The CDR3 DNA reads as TGTGCCAGCAGCCCAGGGACAGGGTATGAAGCTTTCTTT.